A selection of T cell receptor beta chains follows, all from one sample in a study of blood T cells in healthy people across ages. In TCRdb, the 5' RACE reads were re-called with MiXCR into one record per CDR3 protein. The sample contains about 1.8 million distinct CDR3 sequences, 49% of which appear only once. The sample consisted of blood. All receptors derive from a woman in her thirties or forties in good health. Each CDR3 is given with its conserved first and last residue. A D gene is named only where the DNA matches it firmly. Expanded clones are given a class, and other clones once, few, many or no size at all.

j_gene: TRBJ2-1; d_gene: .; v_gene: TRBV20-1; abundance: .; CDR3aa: CSARQFQQGSWYEQFF; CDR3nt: TGCAGTGCTAGACAATTCCAACAGGGTTCTTGGTATGAGCAGTTCTTC
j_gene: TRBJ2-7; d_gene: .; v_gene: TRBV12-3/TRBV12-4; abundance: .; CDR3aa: CASSFGRHPDYEQYF; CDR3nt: TGTGCCAGCAGTTTTGGCCGGCATCCGGACTACGAGCAGTACTTC
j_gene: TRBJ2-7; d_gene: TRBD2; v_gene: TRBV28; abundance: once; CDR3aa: CASSLSSGGGYYEQYF; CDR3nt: TGTGCCAGCAGTTTATCTAGCGGGGGGGGATACTACGAGCAGTACTTC
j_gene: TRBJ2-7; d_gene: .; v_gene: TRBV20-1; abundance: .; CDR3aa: CSARPLRGSSGEGYEQYF; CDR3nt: TGCAGTGCTAGACCCCTCCGGGGTAGCAGTGGTGAGGGCTATGAGCAGTACTTC
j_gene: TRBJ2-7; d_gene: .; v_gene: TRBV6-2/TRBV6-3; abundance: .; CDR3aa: CASSFWGSSYNEQYF; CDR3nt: TGTGCCAGCAGTTTTTGGGGATCCTCCTACAATGAGCAGTACTTC
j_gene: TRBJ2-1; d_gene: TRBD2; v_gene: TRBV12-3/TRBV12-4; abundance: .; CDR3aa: CASSLDLAGFHEQFF; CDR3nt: TGTGCCAGCAGTTTAGACCTAGCGGGGTTCCACGAGCAGTTCTTC
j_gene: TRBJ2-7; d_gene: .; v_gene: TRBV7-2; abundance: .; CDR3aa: CASSSLARVEQYF; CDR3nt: TGTGCCAGCAGCTCCTTAGCGCGGGTCGAGCAGTACTTC
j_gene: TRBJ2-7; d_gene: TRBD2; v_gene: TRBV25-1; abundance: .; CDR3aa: CASSGLGLEQYEQYF; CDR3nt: TGTGCCAGCAGTGGGCTGGGACTAGAGCAGTACGAGCAGTACTTC
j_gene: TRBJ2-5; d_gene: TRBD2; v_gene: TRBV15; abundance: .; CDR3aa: CATSILGGGQETQYF; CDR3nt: TGTGCCACCAGCATACTTGGGGGGGGGCAAGAGACCCAGTACTTC
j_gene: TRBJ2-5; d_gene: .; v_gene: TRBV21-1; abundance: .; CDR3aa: CASSKALGPGPQYF; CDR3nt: TGTGCCAGCAGCAAAGCGTTGGGACCCGGCCCCCAGTACTTC
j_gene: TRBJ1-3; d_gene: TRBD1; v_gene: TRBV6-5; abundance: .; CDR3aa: CASSVTGQGGNTIYF; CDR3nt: TGTGCCAGCAGCGTGACCGGACAGGGCGGAAACACCATATATTTT